This entry lists 21 T cell receptor beta chains sequenced from one sample in a study of low-dose radiotherapy and immunotherapy resistance in tumors. Primers used for first-strand cDNA, a TRAV- and TRBV-specific set, covered both alpha and beta chains. TCRs underwent 15 to 25 PCR cycles of amplification with a constant-region primer and V-primer adapter. One entry per CDR3 protein, called by TCRdb with MiXCR from the reads. The top ten hold 3.4% of the sample, which has about 12,000 distinct CDR3 sequences, around four fifths seen once. These receptors were obtained from a human donor with advanced metastatic prostate, ovarian, gallbladder or colorectal cancer (not recorded which). This table probably holds off-target reads from a library built for another chain.

The chain uses TRBV30 and TRBJ2-7, with a possible D match to TRBD1 (6 bases). V lost 0 bases to trimming and J lost 2 bases, with 11 bases between them. CDR1 and CDR2 from the germline V gene are GTSNPN and SVGIG (reference sequence). The CDR3 has 14 residues. The CDR3 loop is CAWSVQNRAYEQYF. The CDR3 DNA sequence: TGTGCCTGGAGTGTACAGAACAGGGCCTACGAGCAGTACTTC.

The chain uses TRBV29-1 and TRBJ2-7, with D perhaps given as TRBD1 or TRBD2 (5 bases each). The CDR3 consists of 12 residues. V was pared by 6 bases and J by 0 bases, with 9 bases between. The V gene's germline CDR1 is SQVTM and CDR2 ANQGSEA. The CDR3 nucleotides are TGCAGCGTGGGGACGGACTCCTACGAGCAGTACTTC. It specifies CSVGTDSYEQYF.

V is TRBV20-1 and J is TRBJ2-1; 8 nucleotides line up with TRBD2. CDR3 length equals 14 residues. Looked up from germline, CDR1 is DFQATT and CDR2 is SNEGSKA (reference sequence). V lost 6 bases and J lost 7; bases outside the gene matches: 11. CDR3: CSAPPGLVGNEQFF. In nucleotides, the CDR3 is TGCAGTGCCCCACCGGGACTAGTAGGTAATGAGCAGTTCTTC.

The rearrangement uses TRBV28 and TRBJ2-3, with D maybe TRBD1 (5 bases). The CDR3 is 13 amino acids. The germline V gene encodes CDR1 MDHEN and CDR2 SYDVKM. The V gene lost 6 bases and the J gene lost 3 bases, with 10 bases spanning the gap. CDR3 DNA sequence: TGTGCCAGCAGGGCAGGGTGGACAGATACGCAGTATTTT. It encodes CASRAGWTDTQYF.

The chain recombines TRBV6-6 with TRBJ2-1, with unresolved D. The CDR3 runs to 14 residues. Trimming removed 5 bases from V and 10 bases from J, with 18 bases in between. Germline V gives CDR1 MNHNY, CDR2 SVGAGI (reference sequence). CDR3 coding DNA: TGTGCCAGCAGTGAAGTAAACAGATTCAGGGAGCAGTTCTTC. It encodes CASSEVNRFREQFF.

This clonotype showed up just once. This chain joins TRBV28 and TRBJ2-7; the match to TRBD1 covers 10 bases. This CDR3 is 18 amino acids long. Germline V gene lookup returns CDR1 MDHEN and CDR2 SYDVKM. The V gene end was trimmed by 3 bases and the J gene end by 4 bases; junction bases not matched to a gene: 15. CDR3 region: CASSFPLSGTGDRYEQYF. The CDR3 DNA is TGTGCCAGCAGTTTCCCCCTTTCCGGGACAGGGGATCGGTACGAGCAGTACTTC.

This clonotype was recorded a few times. The chain has TRBV29-1 and TRBJ1-1, with TRBD1 matching 10 bases. Trimming removed 4 bases from V and 5 bases from J; junction bases left unmatched: 7. This CDR3 has 14 amino acids. Germline values: CDR1 SQVTM, CDR2 ANQGSEA. The CDR3 coding sequence is TGCAGCGTTGCCGGGACAGGGGAGAGAACTGAAGCTTTCTTT. This encodes CSVAGTGERTEAFF.

The chain couples TRBV19 to TRBJ2-1; no clear D gene. This CDR3 is 14 amino acids long. The germline gives CDR1 LNHDA, CDR2 SQIVND (reference sequence). V was trimmed by 5 bases and J by 0 bases, leaving 8 bases between them. CDR3 coding DNA: TGTGCCAGTAGTGCCCGCCGCTCCTACAATGAGCAGTTCTTC. Its translation: CASSARRSYNEQFF.

This chain uses TRBV27 with TRBJ2-1; a possible D gene is TRBD1 (5 bases). Germline V gives CDR1 MNHEY, CDR2 SMNVEV (reference sequence). The CDR3 length is 12 residues. Trimming left V 9 bases short and J 6 bases short, with 12 bases between. The CDR3 sequence: CASGAYSNEQFF. CDR3 coding DNA: TGTGCCAGTGGGGCTTACAGCAATGAGCAGTTCTTC.

CDR3 coding DNA: TGTGCCATCAGTGAGCGGGGGGCTGAAGCTTTCTTT. Translated: CAISERGAEAFF. V is TRBV10-3 and J is TRBJ1-1; a weak D match, TRBD1 (5 bases). Trimming cost V 2 bases and J 6 bases, with 7 bases left between them. The germline V gene has CDR1 ENHRY and CDR2 SYGVKD. The CDR3 sequence is 12 residues long.

This chain connects TRBV20-1 to TRBJ2-5, with TRBD2 matching 11 bases. CDR1 DFQATT and CDR2 SNEGSKA come from the germline V gene (reference sequence). Trimming took 5 bases from V and 4 from J; bases not matched to a gene: 9. The CDR3 length is 15 residues. The CDR3 sequence is CSASPGTSGGETQYF. The CDR3 coding sequence is TGCAGTGCTTCTCCCGGGACTAGCGGCGGAGAGACCCAGTACTTC.

The J gene is TRBJ1-2, the V gene TRBV7-2; D is possibly TRBD1 (6 bases). In germline, CDR1 is SGHTA, CDR2 FQGNSA. V was trimmed by 5 bases and J by 8 bases, leaving 18 bases between them. The CDR3 extends over 14 amino acids. The CDR3 spells CASSTVEGVEGYTF. DNA for the CDR3: TGTGCCAGCAGCACCGTGGAGGGGGTAGAAGGCTACACCTTC.

The chain uses TRBV2 and TRBJ2-7; D is uncertain. The germline V and J ends were trimmed by 5 bases and 4 bases, with 6 bases remaining between them. CDR3 length equals 11 residues. The germline CDR1 and CDR2 sequences are SNHLY and FYNNEI. The DNA for the CDR3 is TGTGCCAGCAGTCCAATTTACGAGCAGTACTTC. Translating it yields CASSPIYEQYF.

The gene calls are TRBV28 and TRBJ2-7; D remains ambiguous. This CDR3 has 15 amino acids. Trimming left V 1 base short and J 4 bases short, with 14 bases between. Germline V gene sequence: CDR1 MDHEN, CDR2 SYDVKM. CDR3 in DNA: TGTGCCAGCAGTTTATTGGCTGGTGGCCGTTACGAGCAGTACTTC. This sequence encodes CASSLLAGGRYEQYF. Complete variable domain (other parts from reference TRBV28 and TRBJ2-7): DVKVTQSSRYLVKRTGEKVFLECVQDMDHENMFWYRQDPGLGLRLIYFSYDVKMKEKGDIPEGYSVSREKKERFSLILESASTNQTSMYLCASSLLAGGRYEQYFGPGTRLTVT.

In its sample, this clonotype was seen a few times. This rearrangement joins TRBV6-1 to TRBJ2-7, with TRBD2 identical over 11 bases. The J segment lost 3 bases and the V segment lost 5 bases, leaving 18 bases of the junction unmatched. The CDR3 runs to 19 residues. Germline assignment: CDR1 MNHNS and CDR2 SASEGT. The CDR3 spells CASSRRPPDSGREDYEQYF. In nucleotides, the CDR3 is TGTGCCAGCAGTAGGCGGCCCCCTGATAGCGGGAGGGAGGACTACGAGCAGTACTTC.

This sequence joins TRBV20-1 and TRBJ2-4; 7 bases are shared with TRBD1. CDR3 length: 14 amino acids. Germline lookup yields CDR1 DFQATT and CDR2 SNEGSKA (reference sequence). The V and J ends lost 0 bases and 9 bases, in that order; junction bases with no gene match: 8. DNA for the CDR3: TGCAGTGCTAGAGATCGACAGGGATGGGGCATTCAGTACTTC. It codes for CSARDRQGWGIQYF.

The V call is TRBV3-1, the J call TRBJ1-5; a possible D gene is TRBD1 (5 bases). Trimming pared 1 base from V and 4 bases from J, leaving 8 bases between. The CDR3 runs to 14 residues. Germline V gene sequence: CDR1 LGHDT, CDR2 YNNKEL (reference sequence). CDR3 loop: CASSQGQGNQPQHF. The CDR3 DNA reads as TGTGCCAGCAGCCAAGGGCAGGGTAATCAGCCCCAGCATTTT.

The chain recombines TRBV6-6 with TRBJ2-5; TRBD2 aligns across 9 bases. Germline assignment: CDR1 MNHNY and CDR2 SVGAGI (reference sequence). The CDR3 length is 15 residues. V was pared by 2 bases and J by 2 bases, with 3 bases of the junction left unmatched. In nucleotides, the CDR3 is TGTGCCAGCAGTTACCGAACTAGCGGGCAAGAGACCCAGTACTTC. This encodes CASSYRTSGQETQYF.

CDR3 region: CSATDGVDSPLHF. In DNA, the CDR3 is TGCAGTGCTACGGACGGGGTGGATTCACCCCTCCACTTT. V and J are TRBV20-1 and TRBJ1-6; the D is unclear. This CDR3 region has 13 residues. The germline V and J ends were trimmed by 4 bases and 8 bases, with 12 bases remaining between them. Germline loops: CDR1 DFQATT, CDR2 SNEGSKA (reference sequence).

The chain combines TRBV10-3 with TRBJ1-5; 9 positions match TRBD1. This CDR3 spans 13 amino acids. Trimming cost V 5 bases and J 6 bases; bases outside gene matches: 2. Germline V gives CDR1 ENHRY, CDR2 SYGVKD. In DNA form, the CDR3 reads TGTGCCATCAGTACAGGGGGCCCTCAGCCCCAGCATTTT. It translates to CAISTGGPQPQHF.

A single count supports this clonotype. The chain combines TRBV19 with TRBJ2-2; D might be TRBD1 (5 bases). This CDR3 comprises 13 residues. The V gene's germline CDR1 is LNHDA and CDR2 SQIVND (reference sequence). V lost 7 bases and J lost 8, with 14 bases in between. CDR3 sequence reads: CASIRQGFGELFF. The DNA of the CDR3 is TGTGCCAGTATTAGGCAGGGATTTGGGGAGCTGTTTTTT.